This T cell receptor beta chain is from a study of T cell responses to AZD1222 COVID-19 vaccine. Overall study findings and caveats: Females made up more of the donors, who were largely white British, and clonal diversity may have come out too low. Nearly half of spike-specific TCRs reportedly target variant regions that are unmutated in the B.1.351 and B.1.1.7 variants. Dominant CD4 TCR responses targeted spike regions 160-218 and 743-854.

The repertoire was sequenced with immunoSEQ multiplex PCR; TCRdb's copy has only in-frame clones and lacks some. The sample has 130,000 or so clones, 70% to 90% seen once. The table lists this clone with a count of one. Its antigen is as yet unknown. This CDR3 is 16 amino acids long. The germline CDR1 and CDR2 sequences are SGHTS and YDEGEE. V lost 3 bases and J lost 2; bases outside the gene matches: 11. This TCR came from an adult who received the AZD1222 COVID-19 vaccine. This chain joins TRBV5-8 and TRBJ2-7; 7 bases align to TRBD2. The source was peripheral blood, collected 28 days after the second AZD1222 dose. CDR3 sequence (DNA): TGTGCCAGCAGCTCAGCGGGGAGGACTCTCGCCTACGAGCAGTACTTC. The encoded protein is CASSSAGRTLAYEQYF.